These T cell receptor beta chains were read from a single sample in a study of response to subunit inactivated influenza vaccine. TCRdb reprocessed the RT-PCR reads via MiXCR and lists one record per CDR3 protein. The sample lists about 700,000 distinct CDR3 sequences; approximately 14% were seen once. Sequenced here: PBMCs from blood, sampled approximately 15 days before vaccination. The receptors shown here come from a man in his fifties who received an inactivated influenza vaccine. The conserved cysteine and the conserved F or W are not part of the CDR3 here. D genes are given only for firm matches.

j_gene: TRBJ1-2; v_gene: TRBV7-9; d_gene: .; CDR3aa: ASSLDAANYGYT
j_gene: TRBJ2-1; v_gene: TRBV30; d_gene: TRBD1; CDR3aa: AWSFGGTASYNEQF
j_gene: TRBJ2-1; v_gene: TRBV12-3/TRBV12-4; d_gene: .; CDR3aa: ASSLRGGYNEQF
j_gene: TRBJ2-1; v_gene: TRBV6-2/TRBV6-3; d_gene: TRBD1; CDR3aa: ASTGTGFRNEQF
j_gene: TRBJ2-2; v_gene: TRBV9; d_gene: TRBD2; CDR3aa: ASSPRLATGELF
j_gene: TRBJ2-1; v_gene: TRBV10-3; d_gene: TRBD2; CDR3aa: AISGGLATRNEQF
j_gene: TRBJ2-5; v_gene: TRBV6-5; d_gene: .; CDR3aa: ASSYSNGSFPETQY
j_gene: TRBJ1-2; v_gene: TRBV28; d_gene: .; CDR3aa: ASSIQANYGYT
j_gene: TRBJ2-7; v_gene: TRBV6-1; d_gene: .; CDR3aa: ASSTPGQPYEQY
j_gene: TRBJ2-1; v_gene: TRBV7-8; d_gene: .; CDR3aa: ASSLGDPGTYNEQF
j_gene: TRBJ2-1; v_gene: TRBV15; d_gene: .; CDR3aa: ATSRDFVSSYNEQF
j_gene: TRBJ2-7; v_gene: TRBV7-2; d_gene: .; CDR3aa: ASSLATRQAASYEQY
j_gene: TRBJ2-4; v_gene: TRBV6-2/TRBV6-3; d_gene: TRBD2; CDR3aa: ASSYSASGGADPPNIQY
j_gene: TRBJ2-2; v_gene: TRBV20-1; d_gene: TRBD2; CDR3aa: SASSGSSVGELF
j_gene: TRBJ1-1; v_gene: TRBV9; d_gene: .; CDR3aa: ASSVGGRMDTEAF
j_gene: TRBJ2-2; v_gene: TRBV20-1; d_gene: TRBD2; CDR3aa: SARTSGRVTGELF
j_gene: TRBJ2-7; v_gene: TRBV15; d_gene: .; CDR3aa: ATSRGTFAYEQY
j_gene: TRBJ1-2; v_gene: TRBV5-5; d_gene: .; CDR3aa: ASSLQTGTLHGYT
j_gene: TRBJ1-1; v_gene: TRBV6-5; d_gene: TRBD1; CDR3aa: ASSYSYWTGSYTEAF
j_gene: TRBJ2-3; v_gene: TRBV12-3/TRBV12-4; d_gene: .; CDR3aa: ASTRTDRSTDTQY
j_gene: TRBJ2-3; v_gene: TRBV7-9; d_gene: .; CDR3aa: ASSLKQLGRGDTQY
j_gene: TRBJ2-1; v_gene: TRBV29-1; d_gene: TRBD1; CDR3aa: SVGGVGTGSNEQF
j_gene: TRBJ1-2; v_gene: TRBV28; d_gene: .; CDR3aa: ASMVDGEFGGYT
j_gene: TRBJ2-7; v_gene: TRBV5-1; d_gene: TRBD2; CDR3aa: ASSLVLAGVEQY
j_gene: TRBJ2-1; v_gene: TRBV27; d_gene: TRBD2; CDR3aa: ASSLLGLGVPYEQF
j_gene: TRBJ2-1; v_gene: TRBV20-1; d_gene: .; CDR3aa: SARYLHTDQF
j_gene: TRBJ1-5; v_gene: TRBV12-5; d_gene: .; CDR3aa: ASGSRQSNQPQH
j_gene: TRBJ2-3; v_gene: TRBV7-9; d_gene: .; CDR3aa: ASSLRLLDTQY
j_gene: TRBJ2-1; v_gene: TRBV7-9; d_gene: TRBD2; CDR3aa: ASSRPGLAGDEQF
j_gene: TRBJ1-3; v_gene: TRBV9; d_gene: .; CDR3aa: ASSPSQTGNTIY
j_gene: TRBJ2-7; v_gene: TRBV14; d_gene: TRBD1; CDR3aa: ASSQSPGQGAEQY
j_gene: TRBJ2-2; v_gene: TRBV7-2; d_gene: .; CDR3aa: ASSLAPGGGRGTVELF
j_gene: TRBJ2-2; v_gene: TRBV11-2; d_gene: .; CDR3aa: ASSWFEVGRGTGELF
j_gene: TRBJ2-7; v_gene: TRBV20-1; d_gene: .; CDR3aa: SARGVDYEQY
j_gene: TRBJ1-5; v_gene: TRBV6-1; d_gene: .; CDR3aa: ATTLAGSNQPQH
j_gene: TRBJ2-2; v_gene: TRBV12-3/TRBV12-4; d_gene: .; CDR3aa: ASRRLRTVNTGELF
j_gene: TRBJ1-5; v_gene: TRBV28; d_gene: .; CDR3aa: ASSPPWEGNQPQH
j_gene: TRBJ1-4; v_gene: TRBV7-8; d_gene: .; CDR3aa: ASSVDSWPLF
j_gene: TRBJ2-2; v_gene: TRBV16; d_gene: .; CDR3aa: ASSHPGRPGELF
j_gene: TRBJ2-1; v_gene: TRBV3-1; d_gene: TRBD2; CDR3aa: ASRDGRASGRLISNEQF
j_gene: TRBJ2-1; v_gene: TRBV7-6; d_gene: TRBD2; CDR3aa: ASSLATPASGIYNEQF
j_gene: TRBJ1-1; v_gene: TRBV5-4; d_gene: .; CDR3aa: ASSATPSPRVNTEAF
j_gene: TRBJ1-2; v_gene: TRBV7-2; d_gene: TRBD1; CDR3aa: ASSLTGDPGYGYI
j_gene: TRBJ2-3; v_gene: TRBV28; d_gene: TRBD2; CDR3aa: ASSSGGATDTQY
j_gene: TRBJ2-1; v_gene: TRBV2; d_gene: TRBD2; CDR3aa: ASSASGSYNEQF
j_gene: TRBJ1-2; v_gene: TRBV7-9; d_gene: .; CDR3aa: ASRTAAHGYT
j_gene: TRBJ2-6; v_gene: TRBV7-6; d_gene: .; CDR3aa: ASSSDTGTGVLT
j_gene: TRBJ2-7; v_gene: TRBV6-2/TRBV6-3; d_gene: .; CDR3aa: ASSYVGSTYEQY
j_gene: TRBJ2-1; v_gene: TRBV10-3; d_gene: TRBD2; CDR3aa: AISEIIRPSGAYNEQF
j_gene: TRBJ2-1; v_gene: TRBV3-1; d_gene: TRBD2; CDR3aa: ASRKTSGSSNEQF
j_gene: TRBJ2-7; v_gene: TRBV7-9; d_gene: TRBD1; CDR3aa: ASSWTGPIYEQY
j_gene: TRBJ2-5; v_gene: TRBV10-3; d_gene: .; CDR3aa: AISESRRAETQY
j_gene: TRBJ1-3; v_gene: TRBV19; d_gene: .; CDR3aa: ASSIIGSNSGNTIY
j_gene: TRBJ2-1; v_gene: TRBV6-1; d_gene: .; CDR3aa: ASSRSMGREQF
j_gene: TRBJ2-7; v_gene: TRBV2; d_gene: TRBD1; CDR3aa: ATSGQASRQY